This T cell receptor beta chain appears in the sequencing data of a study of glioma-infiltrating T cells. Overall study findings and caveats: Very few CDR3 sequences were shared between tissue and blood.

The length of the CDR3 is 13 residues. Germline V CDR1 and CDR2: DFQATT, SNEGSKA (reference sequence). V lost 6 bases and J 5 bases, leaving 17 bases between the germline ends. TCR alpha and beta CDR3 regions were amplified from RNA using iRepertoire nested multiplex PCR. MiXCR, applied by TCRdb to the multiplex PCR reads, yields one record per CDR3 protein. The sample records about 93,000 distinct CDR3 sequences, approximately 39% being singletons. This clonotype occurred many times. The target antigen is unknown. This chain joins TRBV20-1 and TRBJ2-7, with D perhaps TRBD2 (5 bases). The sample taken for sequencing was glioma tissue, nonneoplastic brain tissue, or PBMCs (not recorded which). The TCR originated in a human donor with low-grade glioma or glioblastoma, undergoing nonglioma brain surgery, or in good health (not recorded which). CDR3 sequence: CSALSGIGDEQYF. The CDR3 DNA follows: TGCAGTGCATTATCGGGGATTGGCGACGAGCAGTACTTC.